This TCR beta chain was recorded in a study of T cells in Graves' hyperthyroidism and ophthalmopathy (dated by TCRdb to the late 2010s). Concerning the study at large: Peripheral blood samples were taken at the time of initial diagnosis, prior to any treatment. Whether ophthalmopathy could be predicted prospectively was tested in an independent validation cohort made up of roughly 19 hyperthyroidism patients plus 17 patients who later progressed to ophthalmopathy. TCR V-J signatures able to tell the groups apart were searched for in a discovery cohort of more than 90 patients, of whom around 43 had Graves' ophthalmopathy and about 55 had stable Graves' hyperthyroidism. According to the paper, TCR Vbeta CDR3 sequencing was carried out on 135 peripheral blood samples, which came from 40 to 45 ophthalmopathy, around 75 hyperthyroidism and approximately 17 progressor patients. After blood sampling, hyperthyroidism patients were treated with methimazole at a starting dose of 30 mg daily, and ophthalmopathy patients were treated with high-dose intravenous methylprednisolone. The roughly 100 discovery patients were randomly divided into training and test sets at a 7:3 ratio. In addition, the study compared T-cell repertoires in thyroid tissue and in blood from about 6 Graves' hyperthyroidism patients. The investigation overall reported the following: Sample size was not statistically predetermined, and blinding of investigators to group allocation was not performed. In validation, progression to ophthalmopathy was predicted by the model with more than 65% sensitivity and under 85% specificity, a median of approximately 7.1 months before onset. Most expanded thyroid clonotypes (frequency above 0.001) were also detected in blood, suggesting blood repertoires may reflect thyroid immune responses. A 13 V-J signature model separated ophthalmopathy from stable hyperthyroidism, with approximately 86% sensitivity and 81% to 83% specificity in cross-validation and 80%/75% in testing.

Amplification of TCR beta CDR3 regions was carried out from RNA transcripts. The first round of RT-PCR for the TCR CDR3 was performed with the HTBI primer set and the Qiagen OneStep RT-PCR kit. The libraries were constructed in a second round of multiplex PCR and then size-selected and purified. Paired-end sequencing of the libraries was performed with 100 bp reads on an Illumina HiSeq2000. Per the source publication's procedure: SOAPnuke was used to process the raw data, with reads discarded if the reads contained adapters or uncalled bases, had a mean Phred below 15, or lacked an exact constant-primer or identifier match. COPE v1.2.5 was used to merge high-quality paired reads, and clonotypes were defined as unique nucleotide sequences. Clonotypes were aligned to IMGT TRBV, TRBD and TRBJ reference segments using MiTCR v1.1. The analysis included only V-J combinations with a frequency above 0.0001, which together covered more than 98% of the repertoires. The TCS score was defined as the ratio of F50 (clonal expansion) to E x V (chaos), calculated using BLOSUM62-based TCRdist between CDR3 peptides within each V-J. Welch's t-statistics and random forest reduced several hundred V-J features to 10 to 15, which were used in a naive Bayes classifier (R e1071). TCRdb itself trimmed the public reads at Q25 with fastp, ran MiXCR and retained productive beta chains. Each record represents a unique CDR3 protein, reported with the most common genes and DNA among its rows. The V and J calls come from TCRdb's annotation, not from the publication. The sample table records 250,000 to 300,000 distinct CDR3 sequences; 13% of these occur just once. Clones ranked in the top ten supply roughly 8% of the sample.

This clonotype was seen only a few times. This receptor's antigen is unknown. This may be a read error: a much more frequent sequence differs by one nucleotide. Trimmed from V: 6 bases; trimmed from J: 0 bases; junction bases lacking a gene match: 12. CDR1 is given as DFQATT and CDR2 as SNEGSKA, both from the germline V gene (reference sequence). Measured from the cysteine to the phenylalanine, the CDR3 is 16 residues long. The DNA shown is the 48-base CDR3, in frame from base 1. Hyperthyroidism patients were newly diagnosed, with disease duration under 2 months, and aged 18 to 65 years. Patients with uncontrolled infections, other autoimmune diseases, pregnancy or lactation were excluded. Clinical symptoms, serum thyroxine and TRAb, thyroid ultrasound, and orbital computed tomography formed the basis for the diagnoses. For progressor patients, blood was drawn at the first diagnosis of hyperthyroidism, before any ophthalmopathy symptoms had appeared. PBMCs were separated from roughly 10 ml of fresh peripheral blood using Ficoll-Paque density gradient centrifugation. Progressor patients were defined as those initially diagnosed with Graves' hyperthyroidism in whom ophthalmopathy developed during follow-up. Trizol reagent was used to extract total RNA, and RNA quality was then checked on an Agilent 2100 Bioanalyzer.

Sequences were obtained from blood. Recombination joined TRBV20-1 with TRBJ2-3; TRBD2 aligns with 7 central bases. The source is a woman in her thirties with Graves' hyperthyroidism that later progressed to Graves' ophthalmopathy. The CDR3 reads CSAGPNPSGSTDTQYF. DNA sequence: TGCAGTGCCGGACCAAACCCTAGCGGAAGCACAGATACGCAGTATTTT.